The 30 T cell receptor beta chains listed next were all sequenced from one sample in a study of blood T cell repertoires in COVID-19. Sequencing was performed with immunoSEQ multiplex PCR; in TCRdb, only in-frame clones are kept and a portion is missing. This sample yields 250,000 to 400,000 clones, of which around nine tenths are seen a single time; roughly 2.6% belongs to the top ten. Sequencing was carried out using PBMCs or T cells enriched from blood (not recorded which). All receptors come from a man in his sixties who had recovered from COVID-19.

CDR3 bases: TGCAGCGTTGAAGTAGGACTGGGTTGGGCCTACACCTTC. It yields the protein CSVEVGLGWAYTF. The J gene is TRBJ1-2, the V gene TRBV29-1; D unresolved. The germline V and J ends were trimmed by 1 base and 10 bases, with 16 bases remaining between them. The CDR3 covers 13 residues. Per the germline V gene, CDR1 is SQVTM and CDR2 is ANQGSEA.

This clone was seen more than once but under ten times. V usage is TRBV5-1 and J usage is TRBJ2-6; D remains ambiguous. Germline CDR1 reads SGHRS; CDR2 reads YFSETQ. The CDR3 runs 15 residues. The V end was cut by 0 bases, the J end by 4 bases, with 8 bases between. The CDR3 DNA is TGCGCCAGCAGCTTGGGACAATGGGGGGCCAACGTCCTGACTTTC. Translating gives CASSLGQWGANVLTF.

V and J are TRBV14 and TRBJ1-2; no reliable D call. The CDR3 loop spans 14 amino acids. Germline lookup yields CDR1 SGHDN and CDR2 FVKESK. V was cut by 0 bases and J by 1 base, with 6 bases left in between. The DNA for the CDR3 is TGTGCCAGCAGCCAAGATATCTTTAACTATGGCTACACCTTC. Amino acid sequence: CASSQDIFNYGYTF.

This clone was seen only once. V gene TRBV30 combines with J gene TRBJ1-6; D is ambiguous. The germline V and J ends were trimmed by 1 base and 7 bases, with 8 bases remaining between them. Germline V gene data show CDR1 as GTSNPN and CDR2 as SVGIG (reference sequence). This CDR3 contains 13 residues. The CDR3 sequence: CAWSGQVNSPLHF. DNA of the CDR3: TGTGCCTGGAGTGGGCAGGTGAATTCACCCCTCCACTTT.

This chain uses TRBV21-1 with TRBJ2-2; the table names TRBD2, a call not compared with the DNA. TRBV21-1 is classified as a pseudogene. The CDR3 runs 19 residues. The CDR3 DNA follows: TGTGCCAGCAGCAAAGGACTAGCGGGGGGGACGGGTGGCACCGGGGAGCTGTTTTTT. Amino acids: CASSKGLAGGTGGTGELFF.

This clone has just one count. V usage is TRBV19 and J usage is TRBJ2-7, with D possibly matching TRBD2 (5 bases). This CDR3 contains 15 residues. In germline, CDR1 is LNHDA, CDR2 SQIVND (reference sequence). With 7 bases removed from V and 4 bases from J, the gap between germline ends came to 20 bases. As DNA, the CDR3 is TGTGCCAGTACCCCAGAAGGAGGATTCGCGTACGAGCAGTACTTC. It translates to CASTPEGGFAYEQYF.

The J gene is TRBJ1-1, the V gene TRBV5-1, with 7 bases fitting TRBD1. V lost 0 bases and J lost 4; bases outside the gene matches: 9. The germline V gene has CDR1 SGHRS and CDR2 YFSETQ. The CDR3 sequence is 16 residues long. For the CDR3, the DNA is TGCGCCAGCAGCTTGGGGTCGGGGACAGCCGTCACTGAAGCTTTCTTT. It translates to CASSLGSGTAVTEAFF. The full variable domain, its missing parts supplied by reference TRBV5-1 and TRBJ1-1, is KAGVTQTPRYLIKTRGQQVTLSCSPISGHRSVSWYQQTPGQGLQFLFEYFSETQRNKGNFPGRFSGRQFSNSRSEMNVSTLELGDSALYLCASSLGSGTAVTEAFFGQGTRLTVV.

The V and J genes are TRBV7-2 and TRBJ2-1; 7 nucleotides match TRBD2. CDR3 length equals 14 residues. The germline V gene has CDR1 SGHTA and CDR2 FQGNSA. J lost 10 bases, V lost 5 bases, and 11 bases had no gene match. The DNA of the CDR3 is TGTGCCAGCAGCCTTACGCAGAGTAGCGGGGAGCAGTTCTTC. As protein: CASSLTQSSGEQFF.

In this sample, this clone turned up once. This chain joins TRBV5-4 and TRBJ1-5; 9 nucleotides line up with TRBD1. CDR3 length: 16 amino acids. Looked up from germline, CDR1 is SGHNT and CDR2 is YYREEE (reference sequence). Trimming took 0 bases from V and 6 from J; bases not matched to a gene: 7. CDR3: CASSLGGGQGGQPQHF. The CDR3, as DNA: TGTGCCAGCAGCTTGGGGGGGGGACAGGGAGGTCAGCCCCAGCATTTT.

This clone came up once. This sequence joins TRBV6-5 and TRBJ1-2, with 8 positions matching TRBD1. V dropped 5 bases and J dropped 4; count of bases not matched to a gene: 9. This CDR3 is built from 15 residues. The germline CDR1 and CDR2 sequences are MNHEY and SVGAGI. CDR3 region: CASSPSTGAGYGYTF. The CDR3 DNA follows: TGTGCCAGCAGTCCATCGACAGGGGCCGGCTATGGCTACACCTTC.

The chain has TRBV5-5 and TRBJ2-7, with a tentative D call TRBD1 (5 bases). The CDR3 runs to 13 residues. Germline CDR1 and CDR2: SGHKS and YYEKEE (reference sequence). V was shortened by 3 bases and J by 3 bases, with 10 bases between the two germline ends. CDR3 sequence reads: CASSSGQLYEQYF. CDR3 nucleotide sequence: TGTGCCAGCAGCTCCGGACAACTCTACGAGCAGTACTTC.

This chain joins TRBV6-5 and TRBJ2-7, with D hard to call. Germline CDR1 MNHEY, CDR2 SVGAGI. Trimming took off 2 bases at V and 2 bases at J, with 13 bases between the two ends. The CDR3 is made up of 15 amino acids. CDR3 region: CASSYVSPKAYEQYF. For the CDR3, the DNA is TGTGCCAGCAGTTACGTTAGTCCGAAAGCCTACGAGCAGTACTTC.

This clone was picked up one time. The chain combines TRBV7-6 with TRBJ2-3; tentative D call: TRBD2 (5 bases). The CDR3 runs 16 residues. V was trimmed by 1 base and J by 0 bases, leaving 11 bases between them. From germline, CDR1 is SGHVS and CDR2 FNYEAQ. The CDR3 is CASSLESTRSTDTQYF. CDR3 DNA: TGTGCCAGCAGCTTAGAATCCACTAGAAGCACAGATACGCAGTATTTT.

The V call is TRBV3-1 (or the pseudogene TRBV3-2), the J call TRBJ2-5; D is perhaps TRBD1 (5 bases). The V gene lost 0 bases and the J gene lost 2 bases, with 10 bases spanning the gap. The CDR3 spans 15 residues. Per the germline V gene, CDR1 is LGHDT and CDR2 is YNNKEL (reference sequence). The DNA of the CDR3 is TGTGCCAGCAGCCAAGATCCAGGGTCTCAAGAGACCCAGTACTTC. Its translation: CASSQDPGSQETQYF.

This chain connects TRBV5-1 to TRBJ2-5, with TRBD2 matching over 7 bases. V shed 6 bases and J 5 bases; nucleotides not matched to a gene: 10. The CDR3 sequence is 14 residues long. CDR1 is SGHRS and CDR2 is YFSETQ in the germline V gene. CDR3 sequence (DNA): TGCGCCAGCACCTCGGGGGGAGCATCGGAGACCCAGTACTTC. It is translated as CASTSGGASETQYF.

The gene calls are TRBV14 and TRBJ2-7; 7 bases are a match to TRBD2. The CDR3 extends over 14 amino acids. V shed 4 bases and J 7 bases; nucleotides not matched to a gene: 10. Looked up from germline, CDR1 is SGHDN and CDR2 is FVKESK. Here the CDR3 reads CASSPEGGPREQYF. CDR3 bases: TGTGCCAGCAGCCCTGAGGGAGGGCCGCGGGAGCAGTACTTC.

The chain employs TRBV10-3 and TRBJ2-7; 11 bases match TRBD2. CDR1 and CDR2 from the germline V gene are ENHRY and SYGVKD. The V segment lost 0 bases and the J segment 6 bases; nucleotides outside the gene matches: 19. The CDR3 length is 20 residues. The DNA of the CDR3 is TGTGCCATCAGTGAGTCCGGGGGCCAAAAGGCGACTAGCGGGATTCTCGAGCAGTACTTC. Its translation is CAISESGGQKATSGILEQYF.

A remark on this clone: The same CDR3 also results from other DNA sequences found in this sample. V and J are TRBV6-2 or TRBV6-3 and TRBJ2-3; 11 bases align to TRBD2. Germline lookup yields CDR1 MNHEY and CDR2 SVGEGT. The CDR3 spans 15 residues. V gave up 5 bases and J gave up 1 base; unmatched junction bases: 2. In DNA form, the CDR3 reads TGTGCCAGCAGTCTAGCGGGGGGACGCACAGATACGCAGTATTTT. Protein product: CASSLAGGRTDTQYF.

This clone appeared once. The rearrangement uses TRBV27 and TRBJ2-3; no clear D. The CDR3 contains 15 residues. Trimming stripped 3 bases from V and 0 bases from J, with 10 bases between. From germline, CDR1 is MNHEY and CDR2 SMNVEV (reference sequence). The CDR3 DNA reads TGTGCCAGCAGTTTTAGCTCCAGTAGCACAGATACGCAGTATTTT. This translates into CASSFSSSSTDTQYF.

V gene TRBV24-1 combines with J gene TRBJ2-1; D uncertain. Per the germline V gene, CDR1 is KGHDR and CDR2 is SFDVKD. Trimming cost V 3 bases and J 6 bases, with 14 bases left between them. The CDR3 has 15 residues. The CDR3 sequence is CATSDEHGNGNEQFF. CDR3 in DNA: TGTGCCACCAGTGATGAGCATGGTAATGGCAATGAGCAGTTCTTC.

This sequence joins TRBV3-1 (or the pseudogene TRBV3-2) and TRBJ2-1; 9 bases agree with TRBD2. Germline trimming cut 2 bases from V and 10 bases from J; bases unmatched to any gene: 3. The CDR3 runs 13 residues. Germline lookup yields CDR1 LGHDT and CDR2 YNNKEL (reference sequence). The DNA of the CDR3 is TGTGCCAGCAGCCAATTAGCGGGAGACGAGCAGTTCTTC. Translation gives CASSQLAGDEQFF.

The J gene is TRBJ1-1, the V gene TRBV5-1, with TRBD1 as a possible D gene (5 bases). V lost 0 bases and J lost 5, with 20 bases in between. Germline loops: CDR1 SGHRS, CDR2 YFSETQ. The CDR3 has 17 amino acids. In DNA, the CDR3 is TGCGCCAGCAGCTTGGATCAGGGAAGCCCTAAACAGACTGAAGCTTTCTTT. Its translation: CASSLDQGSPKQTEAFF.

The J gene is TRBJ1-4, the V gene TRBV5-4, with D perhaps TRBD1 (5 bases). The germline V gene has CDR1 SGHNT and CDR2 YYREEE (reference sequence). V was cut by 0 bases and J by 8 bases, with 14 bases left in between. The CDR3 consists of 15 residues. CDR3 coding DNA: TGTGCCAGCAGCTTGGATCAGGGATCATGGGAAAAACTGTTTTTT. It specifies CASSLDQGSWEKLFF.

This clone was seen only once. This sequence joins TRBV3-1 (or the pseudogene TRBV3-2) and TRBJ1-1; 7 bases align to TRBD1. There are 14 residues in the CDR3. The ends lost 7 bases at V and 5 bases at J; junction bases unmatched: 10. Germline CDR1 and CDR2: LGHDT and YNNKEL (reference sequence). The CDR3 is CASTPTGSLTEAFF. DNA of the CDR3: TGTGCCAGCACCCCGACAGGGTCTTTGACTGAAGCTTTCTTT.

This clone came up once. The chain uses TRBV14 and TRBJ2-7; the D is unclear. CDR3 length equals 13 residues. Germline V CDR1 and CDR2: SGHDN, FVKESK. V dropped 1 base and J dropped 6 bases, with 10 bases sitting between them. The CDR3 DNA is TGTGCCAGCAGCCAAGGGCAGGTTGTCGAGCAGTACTTC. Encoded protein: CASSQGQVVEQYF.

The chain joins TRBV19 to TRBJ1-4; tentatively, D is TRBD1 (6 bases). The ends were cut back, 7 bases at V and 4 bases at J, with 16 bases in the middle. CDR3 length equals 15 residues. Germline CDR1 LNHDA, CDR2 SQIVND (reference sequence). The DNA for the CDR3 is TGTGCCAGTAAGGCGGACAGCCGTTTTAATGAAAAACTGTTTTTT. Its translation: CASKADSRFNEKLFF.

The CDR3 DNA reads TGCGCCAGCAGCTTGGAGAACACCAACTATGGCTACACCTTC. Protein product: CASSLENTNYGYTF. The chain uses TRBV5-1 and TRBJ1-2, with D hard to call. The length of the CDR3 is 14 residues. Germline values: CDR1 SGHRS, CDR2 YFSETQ. V lost 0 bases to trimming and J lost 2 bases, with 8 bases between them.

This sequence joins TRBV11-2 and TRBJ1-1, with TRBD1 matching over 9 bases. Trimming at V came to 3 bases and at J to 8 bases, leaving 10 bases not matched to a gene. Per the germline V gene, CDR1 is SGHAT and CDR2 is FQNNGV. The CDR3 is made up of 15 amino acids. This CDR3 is CASSFPTGGSLEAFF. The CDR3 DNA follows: TGTGCCAGCAGCTTCCCGACAGGGGGTTCCTTGGAAGCTTTCTTT. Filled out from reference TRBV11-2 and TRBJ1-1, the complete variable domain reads EAGVAQSPRYKIIEKRQSVAFWCNPISGHATLYWYQQILGQGPKLLIQFQNNGVVDDSQLPKDRFSAERLKGVDSTLKIQPAKLEDSAVYLCASSFPTGGSLEAFFGQGTRLTVV.

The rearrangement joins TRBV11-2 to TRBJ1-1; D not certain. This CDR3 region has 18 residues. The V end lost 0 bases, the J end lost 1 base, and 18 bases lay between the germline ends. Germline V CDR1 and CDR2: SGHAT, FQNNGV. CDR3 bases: TGTGCCAGCAGCTTAGATGGAGGCTGGTATGCAGGGAACACTGAAGCTTTCTTT. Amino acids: CASSLDGGWYAGNTEAFF. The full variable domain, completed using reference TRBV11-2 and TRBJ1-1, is EAGVAQSPRYKIIEKRQSVAFWCNPISGHATLYWYQQILGQGPKLLIQFQNNGVVDDSQLPKDRFSAERLKGVDSTLKIQPAKLEDSAVYLCASSLDGGWYAGNTEAFFGQGTRLTVV.

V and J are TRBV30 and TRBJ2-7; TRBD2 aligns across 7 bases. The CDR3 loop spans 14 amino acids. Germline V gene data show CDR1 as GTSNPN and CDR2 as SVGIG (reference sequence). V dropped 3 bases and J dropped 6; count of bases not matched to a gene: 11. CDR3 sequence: CAWRARGPGGEQYF. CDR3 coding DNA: TGTGCCTGGAGGGCCCGGGGTCCGGGGGGCGAGCAGTACTTC.